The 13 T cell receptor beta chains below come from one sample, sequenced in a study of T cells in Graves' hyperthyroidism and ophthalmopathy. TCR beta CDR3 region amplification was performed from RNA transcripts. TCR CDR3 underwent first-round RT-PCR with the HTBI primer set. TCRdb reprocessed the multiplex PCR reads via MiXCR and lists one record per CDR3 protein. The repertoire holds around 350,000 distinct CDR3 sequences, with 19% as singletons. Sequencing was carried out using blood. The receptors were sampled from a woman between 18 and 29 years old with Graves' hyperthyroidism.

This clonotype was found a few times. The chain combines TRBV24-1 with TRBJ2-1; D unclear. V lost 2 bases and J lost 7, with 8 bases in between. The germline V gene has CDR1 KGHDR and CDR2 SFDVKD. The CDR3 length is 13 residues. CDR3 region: CATSDSWGNEQFF. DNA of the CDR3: TGTGCCACCAGTGATTCTTGGGGTAATGAGCAGTTCTTC.

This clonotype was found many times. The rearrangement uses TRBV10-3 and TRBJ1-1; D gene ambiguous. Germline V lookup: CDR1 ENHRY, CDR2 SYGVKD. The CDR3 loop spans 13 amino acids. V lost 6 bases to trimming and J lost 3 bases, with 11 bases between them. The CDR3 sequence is CAIRYSADTEAFF. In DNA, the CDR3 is TGTGCCATCAGGTATTCCGCGGACACTGAAGCTTTCTTT.

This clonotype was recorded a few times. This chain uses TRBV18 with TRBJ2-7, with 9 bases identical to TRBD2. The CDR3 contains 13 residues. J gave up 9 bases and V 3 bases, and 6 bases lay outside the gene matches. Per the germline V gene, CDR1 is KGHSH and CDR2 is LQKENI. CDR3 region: CASSPREGDGQYF. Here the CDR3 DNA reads TGTGCCAGCTCACCGCGGGAGGGTGACGGGCAGTACTTC.

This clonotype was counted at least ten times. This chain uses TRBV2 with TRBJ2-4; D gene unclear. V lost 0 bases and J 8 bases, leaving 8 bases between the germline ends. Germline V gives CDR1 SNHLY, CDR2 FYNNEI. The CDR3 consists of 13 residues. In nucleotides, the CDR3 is TGTGCCAGCAGTGAAGCGCGAGGCTACATTCAGTACTTC. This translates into CASSEARGYIQYF.

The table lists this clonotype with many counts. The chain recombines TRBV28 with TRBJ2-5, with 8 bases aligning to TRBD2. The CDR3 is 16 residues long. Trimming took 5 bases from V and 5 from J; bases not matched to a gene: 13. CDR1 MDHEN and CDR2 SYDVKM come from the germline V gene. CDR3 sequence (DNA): TGTGCCAGCAGTCCCGGCCGCGGGGGGCTGGGGGAGACCCAGTACTTC. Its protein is CASSPGRGGLGETQYF. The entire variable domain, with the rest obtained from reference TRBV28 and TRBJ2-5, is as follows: DVKVTQSSRYLVKRTGEKVFLECVQDMDHENMFWYRQDPGLGLRLIYFSYDVKMKEKGDIPEGYSVSREKKERFSLILESASTNQTSMYLCASSPGRGGLGETQYFGPGTRLLVL.

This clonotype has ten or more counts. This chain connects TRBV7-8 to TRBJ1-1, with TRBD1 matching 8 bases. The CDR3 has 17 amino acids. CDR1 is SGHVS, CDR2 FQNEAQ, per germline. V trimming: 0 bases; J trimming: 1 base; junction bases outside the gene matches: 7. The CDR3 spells CASSLAPRGTGNTEAFF. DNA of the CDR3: TGTGCCAGCAGCTTAGCGCCCCGAGGGACAGGGAACACTGAAGCTTTCTTT.

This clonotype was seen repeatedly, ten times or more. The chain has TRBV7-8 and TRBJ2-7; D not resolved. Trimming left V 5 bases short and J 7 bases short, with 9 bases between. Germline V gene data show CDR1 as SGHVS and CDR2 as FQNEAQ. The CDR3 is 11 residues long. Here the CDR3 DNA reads TGTGCCAGCAGCCCTATGATAGAGCAGTACTTC. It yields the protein CASSPMIEQYF. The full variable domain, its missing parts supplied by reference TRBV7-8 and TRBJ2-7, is GAGVSQSPRYKVAKRGQDVALRCDPISGHVSLFWYQQALGQGPEFLTYFQNEAQLDKSGLPSDRFFAERPEGSVSTLKIQRTQQEDSAVYLCASSPMIEQYFGPGTRLTVT.

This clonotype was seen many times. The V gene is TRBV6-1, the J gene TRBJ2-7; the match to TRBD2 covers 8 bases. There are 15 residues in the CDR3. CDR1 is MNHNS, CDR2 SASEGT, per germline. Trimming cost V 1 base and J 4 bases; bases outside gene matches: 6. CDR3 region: CASSEEAGGAYEQYF. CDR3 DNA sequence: TGTGCCAGCAGTGAAGAGGCGGGAGGAGCTTACGAGCAGTACTTC.

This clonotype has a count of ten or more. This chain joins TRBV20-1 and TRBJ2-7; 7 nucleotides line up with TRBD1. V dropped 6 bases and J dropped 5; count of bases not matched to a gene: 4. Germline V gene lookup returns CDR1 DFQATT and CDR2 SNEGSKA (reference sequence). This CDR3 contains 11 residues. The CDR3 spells CSANRGHEQYF. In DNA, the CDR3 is TGCAGTGCCAACAGGGGACACGAGCAGTACTTC.

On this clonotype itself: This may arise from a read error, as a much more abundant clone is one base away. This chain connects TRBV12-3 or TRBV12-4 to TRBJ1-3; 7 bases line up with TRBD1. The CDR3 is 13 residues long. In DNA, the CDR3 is TGTTCCAGCAGGCGACAGGGTTGGAACACCATATATTTT. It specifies CSSRRQGWNTIYF.

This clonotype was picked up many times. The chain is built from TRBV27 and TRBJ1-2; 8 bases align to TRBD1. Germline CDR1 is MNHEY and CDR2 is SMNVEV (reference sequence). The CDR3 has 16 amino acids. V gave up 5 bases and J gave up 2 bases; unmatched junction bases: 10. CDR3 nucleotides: TGTGCCAGCAGTCCGGGGACAGGCCCCGTGAACTATGGCTACACCTTC. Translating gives CASSPGTGPVNYGYTF.

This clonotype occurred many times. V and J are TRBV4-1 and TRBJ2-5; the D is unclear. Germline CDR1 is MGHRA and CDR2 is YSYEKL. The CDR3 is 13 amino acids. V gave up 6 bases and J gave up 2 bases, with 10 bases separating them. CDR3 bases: TGCGCCAGCAGGGAATTGACTCAAGAGACCCAGTACTTC. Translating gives CASRELTQETQYF.

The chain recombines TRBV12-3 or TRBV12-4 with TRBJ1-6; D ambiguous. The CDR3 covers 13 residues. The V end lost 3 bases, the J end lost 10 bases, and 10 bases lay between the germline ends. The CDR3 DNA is TGTGCCAGCAGTTTCACCCCGGACTCACCCCTCCACTTT. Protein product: CASSFTPDSPLHF.